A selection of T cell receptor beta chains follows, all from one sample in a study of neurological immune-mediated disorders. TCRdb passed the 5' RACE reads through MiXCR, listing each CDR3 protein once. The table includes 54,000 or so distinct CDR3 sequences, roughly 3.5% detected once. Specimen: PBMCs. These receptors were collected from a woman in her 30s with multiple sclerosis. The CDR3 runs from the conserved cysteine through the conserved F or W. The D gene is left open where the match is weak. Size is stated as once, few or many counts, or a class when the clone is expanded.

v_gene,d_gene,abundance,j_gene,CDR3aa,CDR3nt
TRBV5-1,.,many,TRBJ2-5,CASSAWPEETQYF,TGCGCCAGCAGCGCATGGCCAGAAGAGACCCAGTACTTC
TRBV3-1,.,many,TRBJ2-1,CASSQGGGTRSGNEQFF,TGTGCCAGCAGCCAAGGGGGCGGTACTAGGTCGGGCAATGAGCAGTTCTTC
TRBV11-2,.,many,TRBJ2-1,CASSRTWGDTSHDNEQFF,TGTGCCAGCAGCCGGACATGGGGGGATACTAGCCATGACAATGAGCAGTTCTTC
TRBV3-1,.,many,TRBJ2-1,CASSQGPYHYNEQFF,TGTGCCAGCAGCCAAGGACCCTACCATTACAATGAGCAGTTCTTC
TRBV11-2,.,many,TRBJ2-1,CASSLPPSGGLYNEQFF,TGTGCCAGCAGCCTACCCCCCTCTGGGGGCTTATACAATGAGCAGTTCTTC
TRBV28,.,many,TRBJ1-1,CASSPGIHTEAFF,TGTGCCAGCAGCCCCGGGATCCACACTGAAGCTTTCTTT
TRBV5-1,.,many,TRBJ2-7,CASSLAGLYEQYF,TGCGCCAGCAGCTTGGCAGGACTATACGAGCAGTACTTC
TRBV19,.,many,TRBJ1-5,CASSSPGHQHF,TGTGCCAGTAGTTCCCCAGGACACCAGCATTTT
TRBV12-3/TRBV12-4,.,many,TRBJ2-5,CASSASGRETQYF,TGTGCCAGCAGCGCCTCGGGGCGCGAGACCCAGTACTTC
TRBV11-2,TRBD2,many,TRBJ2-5,CASSLDGGGQETQYF,TGTGCCAGCAGCTTAGATGGCGGGGGGCAGGAGACCCAGTACTTC
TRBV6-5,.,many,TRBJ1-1,CASSHRDASSMNTEAFF,TGTGCCAGCAGCCACCGGGACGCATCTTCCATGAACACTGAAGCTTTCTTT
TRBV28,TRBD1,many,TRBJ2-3,CASSPTGVIRTDTQYF,TGTGCCAGCAGTCCAACAGGGGTCATTCGCACAGATACGCAGTATTTT
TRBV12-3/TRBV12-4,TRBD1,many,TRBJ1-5,CASSLGGQSPGQPQHF,TGTGCCAGCAGTTTAGGGGGACAGTCCCCAGGTCAGCCCCAGCATTTT
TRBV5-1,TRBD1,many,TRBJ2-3,CASSLTGPSTDTQYF,TGCGCCAGCAGCCTGACAGGGCCGAGCACAGATACGCAGTATTTT
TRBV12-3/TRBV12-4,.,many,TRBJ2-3,CASSLGGGTDTQYF,TGTGCCAGCAGTTTAGGGGGGGGCACAGATACGCAGTATTTT
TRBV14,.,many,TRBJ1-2,CASSPWDGYGYTF,TGTGCCAGCAGCCCTTGGGATGGCTATGGCTACACCTTC